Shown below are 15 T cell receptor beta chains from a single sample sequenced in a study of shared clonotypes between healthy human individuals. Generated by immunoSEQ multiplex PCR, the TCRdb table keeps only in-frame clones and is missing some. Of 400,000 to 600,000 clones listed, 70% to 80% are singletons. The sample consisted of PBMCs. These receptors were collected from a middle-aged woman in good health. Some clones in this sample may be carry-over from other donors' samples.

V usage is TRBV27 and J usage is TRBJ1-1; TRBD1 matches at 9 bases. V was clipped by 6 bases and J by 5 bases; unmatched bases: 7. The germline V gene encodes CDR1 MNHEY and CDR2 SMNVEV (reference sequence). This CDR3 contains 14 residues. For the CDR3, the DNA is TGTGCCAGCAGCCCCGGGACAGGGACAACTGAAGCTTTCTTT. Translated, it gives CASSPGTGTTEAFF.

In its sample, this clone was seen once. The DNA for the CDR3 is TGCGCCAGCAGCTTGGCTGGGGTAACCTACGAGCAGTACTTC. Protein sequence: CASSLAGVTYEQYF. The V gene is TRBV5-1, the J gene TRBJ2-7; no firm D call. The CDR3 is made up of 14 amino acids. The germline V gene has CDR1 SGHRS and CDR2 YFSETQ. V was cut by 0 bases and J by 2 bases, with 9 bases left in between.

The CDR3 protein is CASSFGVGTQYF. The CDR3 DNA sequence: TGTGCCAGCAGTTTTGGGGTAGGGACCCAGTACTTC. V usage is TRBV27 and J usage is TRBJ2-5; D gene unclear. The CDR3 is 12 residues long. The V gene lost 3 bases and the J gene lost 7 bases, with 9 bases spanning the gap. In germline, CDR1 is MNHEY, CDR2 SMNVEV (reference sequence).

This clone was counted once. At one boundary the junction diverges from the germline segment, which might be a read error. This CDR3 is CSTTQTNTEAFF. The CDR3 nucleotides read TGCAGCACAACGCAGACGAACACTGAAGCTTTCTTT. The rearrangement uses TRBV18 and TRBJ1-1; D ambiguous. This CDR3 contains 12 residues. Germline V gene data show CDR1 as KGHSH and CDR2 as LQKENI.

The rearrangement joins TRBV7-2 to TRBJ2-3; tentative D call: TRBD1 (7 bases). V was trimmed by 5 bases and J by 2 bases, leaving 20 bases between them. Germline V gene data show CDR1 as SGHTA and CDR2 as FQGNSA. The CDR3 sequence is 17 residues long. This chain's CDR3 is CASSPLGGGFLTDTQYF. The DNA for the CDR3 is TGTGCCAGCAGCCCCCTCGGAGGGGGCTTCCTCACAGATACGCAGTATTTT.

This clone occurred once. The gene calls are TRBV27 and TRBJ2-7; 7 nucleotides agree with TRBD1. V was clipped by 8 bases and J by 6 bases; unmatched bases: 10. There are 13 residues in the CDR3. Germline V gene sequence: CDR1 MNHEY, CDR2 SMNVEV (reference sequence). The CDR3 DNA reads TGTGCCAGCGGAGACAGGGTTCCTTCCGAGCAGTACTTC. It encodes CASGDRVPSEQYF.

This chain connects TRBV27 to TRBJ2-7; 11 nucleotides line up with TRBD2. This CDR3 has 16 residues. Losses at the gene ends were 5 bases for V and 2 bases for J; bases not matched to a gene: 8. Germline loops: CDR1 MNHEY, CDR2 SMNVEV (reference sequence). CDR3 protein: CASSGTASGRPYEQYF. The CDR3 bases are TGTGCCAGCAGTGGAACGGCTAGCGGGAGGCCCTACGAGCAGTACTTC.

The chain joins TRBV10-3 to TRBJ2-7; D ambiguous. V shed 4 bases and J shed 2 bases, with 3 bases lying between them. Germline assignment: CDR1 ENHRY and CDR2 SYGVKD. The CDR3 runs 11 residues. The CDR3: CAISATYEQYF. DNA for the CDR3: TGTGCCATCAGTGCTACCTACGAGCAGTACTTC.

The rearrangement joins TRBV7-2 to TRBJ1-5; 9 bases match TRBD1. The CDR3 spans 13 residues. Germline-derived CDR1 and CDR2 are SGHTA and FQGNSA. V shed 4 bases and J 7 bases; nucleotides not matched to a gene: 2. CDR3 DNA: TGTGCCAGCAGCTGGACAGGGGTCCAGCCCCAGCATTTT. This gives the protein CASSWTGVQPQHF. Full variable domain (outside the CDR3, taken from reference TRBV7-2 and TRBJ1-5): GAGVSQSPSNKVTEKGKDVELRCDPISGHTALYWYRQSLGQGLEFLIYFQGNSAPDKSGLPSDRFSAERTGGSVSTLTIQRTQQEDSAVYLCASSWTGVQPQHFGDGTRLSIL.

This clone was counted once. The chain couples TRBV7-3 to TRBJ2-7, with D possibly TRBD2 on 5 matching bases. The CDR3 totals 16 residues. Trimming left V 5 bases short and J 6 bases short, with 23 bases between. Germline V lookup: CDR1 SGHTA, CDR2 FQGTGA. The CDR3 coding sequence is TGTGCCAGCAGCCCGAGTGGCTGGGTCGGGGTAGGCGAGCAGTACTTC. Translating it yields CASSPSGWVGVGEQYF. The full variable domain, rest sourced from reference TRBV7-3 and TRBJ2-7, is GAGVSQTPSNKVTEKGKYVELRCDPISGHTALYWYRQSLGQGPEFLIYFQGTGAADDSGLPNDRFFAVRPEGSVSTLKIQRTERGDSAVYLCASSPSGWVGVGEQYFGPGTRLTVT.

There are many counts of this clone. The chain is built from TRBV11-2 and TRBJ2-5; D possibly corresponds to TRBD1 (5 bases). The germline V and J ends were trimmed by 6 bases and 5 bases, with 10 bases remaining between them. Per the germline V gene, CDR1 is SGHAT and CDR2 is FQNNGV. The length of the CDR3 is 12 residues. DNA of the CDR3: TGTGCCAGCAGGCAGGGAATGGAGACCCAGTACTTC. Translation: CASRQGMETQYF.

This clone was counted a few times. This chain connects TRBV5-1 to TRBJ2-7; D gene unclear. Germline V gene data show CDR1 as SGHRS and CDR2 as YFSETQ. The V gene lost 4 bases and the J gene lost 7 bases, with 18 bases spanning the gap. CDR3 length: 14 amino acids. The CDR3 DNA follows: TGCGCCAGCAGCAGAGGACCCGCTAGTAGGGAGCAGTACTTC. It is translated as CASSRGPASREQYF.

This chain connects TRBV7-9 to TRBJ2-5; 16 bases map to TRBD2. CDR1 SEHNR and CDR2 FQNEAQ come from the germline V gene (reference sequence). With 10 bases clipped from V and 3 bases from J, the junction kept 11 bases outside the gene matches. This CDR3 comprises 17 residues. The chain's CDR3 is CATPKGLAGGPEETQYF. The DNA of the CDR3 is TGTGCCACCCCGAAGGGACTAGCGGGAGGGCCAGAAGAGACCCAGTACTTC.

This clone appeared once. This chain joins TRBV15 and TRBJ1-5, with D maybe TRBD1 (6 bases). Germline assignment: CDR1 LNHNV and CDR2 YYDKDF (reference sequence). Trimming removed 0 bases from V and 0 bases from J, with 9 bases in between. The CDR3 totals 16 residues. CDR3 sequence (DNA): TGTGCCACCAGCAGAGAGGGACAATATAGCAATCAGCCCCAGCATTTT. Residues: CATSREGQYSNQPQHF.

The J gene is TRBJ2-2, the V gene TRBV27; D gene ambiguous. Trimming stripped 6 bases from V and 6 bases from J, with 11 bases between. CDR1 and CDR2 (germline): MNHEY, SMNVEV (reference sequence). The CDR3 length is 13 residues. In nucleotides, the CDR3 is TGTGCCAGCAGCACACGGTTAGCCGGGGAGCTGTTTTTT. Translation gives CASSTRLAGELFF.